These T cell receptor beta chains were read from a single sample in a study of cytomegalovirus exposure and HLA in healthy donors. The data were produced by immunoSEQ multiplex PCR, yet TCRdb's version contains in-frame clones alone and is incomplete. The sample holds over 150,000 clones, 85% to 90% seen once. Sequencing was performed on PBMCs. These receptor sequences come from a woman aged 18 to 35 in good health and CMV-seropositive. The CDR3 runs from the conserved cysteine through the conserved F or W.

CASSSGAPGETQYF,TRBV6-5
CASSYPAGEQFF,TRBV27
CASSNTGVGNYEQYF,TRBV5-1
CASRPGQGAEGGELFF,TRBV2
CASSFQGSYNEQFF,TRBV28
CASSFSDSEQYF,TRBV7-9
CASRMAGYTEAFF,TRBV19
CASSLDGTKDTQYF,TRBV11-2
CATSRQATNEKLFF,TRBV15
CASSLSRDTGELFF,TRBV7-3
CASSPGTALWEQYF,TRBV28
CASSPRGEETQYF,TRBV11-3
CASSPVAGVYNEQFF,TRBV4-1
CASSYMGDNEQFF,TRBV9
CASSVTSGSRTGELFF,TRBV9
CASSLGQGIRETQYF,TRBV7-9
CASSVGDRANQPQHF,TRBV9
CASSLRNGGSLTNEQFF,TRBV11-1
CASSQVISGQGFTPQHF,TRBV18
CASSPPLWRRTGYTF,TRBV28
CASSTTRVLATTAGELFF,TRBV18
CASSRQGPYEQYF,TRBV6-5
CASIGVRGDNEQFF,TRBV6-6
CASSLGDRGPGNTIYF,TRBV5-7
CASSLSPSGRFSNEQFF,TRBV5-1
CASSYLPGQGDTEAFF,TRBV28
CASSLEQGPQETQYF,TRBV7-9